One and the same sample provided the 7 T cell receptor beta chains below, sequenced in a study of blood T cell repertoires in COVID-19. Generated by immunoSEQ multiplex PCR, the TCRdb table keeps only in-frame clones and is missing some. The sample records some 260,000 clones, 70% to 90% being singletons. Sequenced input: peripheral blood. These receptors originate from a human donor in a cohort sampled during active COVID-19.

This rearrangement joins TRBV30 to TRBJ2-3, with 10 bases fitting TRBD2. From germline, CDR1 is GTSNPN and CDR2 SVGIG (reference sequence). This CDR3 is built from 15 residues. V was pared by 0 bases and J by 4 bases, with 4 bases of the junction left unmatched. CDR3 in amino acids: CAWSVPSGRPDTQYF. The CDR3, as DNA: TGTGCCTGGAGTGTACCTAGCGGGAGACCAGATACGCAGTATTTT.

The chain has TRBV5-1 and TRBJ2-5, with 7 bases aligning to TRBD2. The germline CDR1 and CDR2 sequences are SGHRS and YFSETQ. The junction had 2 bases not matched to a gene; V was cut back by 1 base and J by 2 bases. The CDR3 has 14 residues. The DNA of the CDR3 is TGCGCCAGCAGCTTGAACGGGGGGCAAGAGACCCAGTACTTC. Residues: CASSLNGGQETQYF.

The chain employs TRBV24-1 and TRBJ2-3, with D perhaps TRBD1 (6 bases). Per germline, CDR1 KGHDR and CDR2 SFDVKD. The V end lost 4 bases, the J end lost 4 bases, and 11 bases lay between the germline ends. CDR3 length: 14 residues. DNA of the CDR3: TGTGCCACCAGTGAGGCAGGGGTGCCAGATACGCAGTATTTT. Translated, it gives CATSEAGVPDTQYF.

The rearrangement joins TRBV19 to TRBJ1-4; D possibly corresponds to TRBD1 (5 bases). This CDR3 region has 16 residues. CDR1 and CDR2 from the germline V gene are LNHDA and SQIVND (reference sequence). Deletions cut 7 bases from V and 2 bases from J, with 17 bases between. The CDR3 reads CASTLWSRGTNEKLFF. CDR3 bases: TGTGCCAGTACCCTATGGTCGCGGGGCACTAATGAAAAACTGTTTTTT.

This chain joins TRBV7-9 and TRBJ1-2; no clear D. The germline CDR1 and CDR2 sequences are SEHNR and FQNEAQ (reference sequence). The V and J ends lost 3 bases and 1 base respectively, with 3 bases between them. The CDR3 spans 12 residues. The CDR3 sequence: CASSFINYGYTF. CDR3 DNA: TGTGCCAGCAGCTTTATTAACTATGGCTACACCTTC.

This chain connects TRBV6-5 to TRBJ1-1; the D gene is possibly TRBD1 (6 bases). Germline lookup yields CDR1 MNHEY and CDR2 SVGAGI. V was pared by 5 bases and J by 4 bases, with 11 bases between. This CDR3 is built from 13 residues. The CDR3 sequence: CASSLGQSTEAFF. The CDR3 DNA follows: TGTGCCAGCAGTCTTGGACAGAGCACTGAAGCTTTCTTT.

V is TRBV6-5 and J is TRBJ2-7; 7 bases agree with TRBD2. The V and J ends lost 6 bases and 5 bases, in that order; junction bases with no gene match: 10. Per germline, CDR1 MNHEY and CDR2 SVGAGI. The CDR3 has 14 amino acids. CDR3: CASSQAGLGNEQYF. The CDR3 region has the DNA TGTGCCAGCAGCCAAGCGGGACTGGGGAACGAGCAGTACTTC.